The following is a TCR beta chain sequence with its context. Its antigen is still unknown. The source of the sample is a study of shared clonotypes between healthy human individuals. Data came from immunoSEQ multiplex PCR; TCRdb stores just in-frame clones and leaves some out. The repertoire consists of around 1.9 million clones, with 90% to 95% occurring once and the leading ten covering around 1.8%. Findings and limits, study-wide: What rarefaction showed was incomplete sorted-subset sequencing despite large depth. Across subsets, estimated richness was generally greater for naive than for memory populations. It was the non-shared clonotypes that had lower generation probabilities than clonotypes shared by all four donors.

Terminally differentiated effector memory CD45RA+ cells were excluded by CCR7 positive selection of CD45RO-negative cells. Nashville, Tennessee was home to all donors, each a Caucasian adult. CDR1 and CDR2 (germline): MNHEY, SMNVEV (reference sequence). CDR3 length: 15 amino acids. Trimming took 8 bases from V and 7 from J, leaving 23 bases between them. Specimen: naive CD8+ T cells from PBMCs. This rearrangement joins TRBV27 to TRBJ2-5; unclear D gene. The sequence derives from a man aged 18 to 30 in good health. Some clones in this sample may be carry-over from other donors' samples. The CDR3 reads CASHPGGRGSWTQYF. The CDR3 nucleotides read TGTGCCAGCCATCCGGGCGGCCGTGGATCTTGGACCCAGTACTTC.